This note documents a single TCR beta chain sequence. The CDR3 length is 14 residues. The V gene's germline CDR1 is ENHRY and CDR2 SYGVKD. Trimming took 6 bases from V and 8 from J, leaving 16 bases between them. These data originate in a study of CD8+CD57+ T cells in acquired aplastic anemia. For CDR3 and TCR beta VDJ profiling, genomic DNA was the template used. Each CDR3 protein gets one entry after TCRdb re-called the reads with MiXCR. The sample has 98,000 or so distinct CDR3 sequences, less than 65% seen once. The genes are TRBV10-3 and TRBJ2-2; D is ambiguous. Sequencing was performed on sorted CD4+, CD8+, or CD8+CD57+ T cells (not recorded which) from PBMCs. The clonotype was recovered from a human donor in good health, serving as a control. CDR3 nucleotide sequence: TGTGCCATCAGGGCGACTTCAAGCGAGGGGGAGCTGTTTTTT. It is translated as CAIRATSSEGELFF.